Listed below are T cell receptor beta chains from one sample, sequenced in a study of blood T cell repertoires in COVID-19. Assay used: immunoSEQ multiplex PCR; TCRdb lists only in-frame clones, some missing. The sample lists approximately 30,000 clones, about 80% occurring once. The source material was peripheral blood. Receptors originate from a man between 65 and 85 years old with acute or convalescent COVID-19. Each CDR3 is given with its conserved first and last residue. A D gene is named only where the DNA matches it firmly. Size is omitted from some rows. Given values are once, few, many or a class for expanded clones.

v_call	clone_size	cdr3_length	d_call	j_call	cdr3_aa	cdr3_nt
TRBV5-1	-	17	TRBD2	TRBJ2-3	CASSLGAGGGAADTQYF	TGCGCCAGCAGCTTGGGCGCCGGCGGGGGGGCAGCAGATACGCAGTATTTT
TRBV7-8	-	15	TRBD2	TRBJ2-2	CASRQGTSGIGELFF	TGTGCCAGCCGACAGGGGACTAGCGGGATTGGGGAGCTGTTTTTT
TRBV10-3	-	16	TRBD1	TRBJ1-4	CAISANPGQVDEKLFF	TGTGCCATCAGTGCGAATCCGGGACAGGTCGATGAAAAACTGTTTTTT
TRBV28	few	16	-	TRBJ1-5	CASSTLYRTGNQPQHF	TGTGCCAGCAGTACCCTCTACAGAACGGGCAATCAGCCCCAGCATTTT
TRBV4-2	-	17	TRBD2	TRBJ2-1	CASSHSGGTSGYNEQFF	TGTGCCAGCAGCCACTCCGGTGGGACTAGCGGTTACAATGAGCAGTTCTTC
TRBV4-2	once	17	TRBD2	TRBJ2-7	CASSQEGWASGSYEQYF	TGTGCCAGCAGCCAAGAGGGGTGGGCTAGCGGGAGCTACGAGCAGTACTTC
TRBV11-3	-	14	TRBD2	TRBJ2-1	CASSRGLVNDEQFF	TGTGCCAGCAGCAGGGGACTAGTAAACGATGAGCAGTTCTTC
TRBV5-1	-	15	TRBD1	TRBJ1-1	CASSLQGAGNTEAFF	TGCGCCAGCAGCTTACAGGGGGCGGGGAACACTGAAGCTTTCTTT
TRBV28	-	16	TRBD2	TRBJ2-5	CASRRGLAGAEETQYF	TGTGCCAGCAGGCGCGGACTAGCGGGGGCCGAAGAGACCCAGTACTTC
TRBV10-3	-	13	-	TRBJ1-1	CAISEPQGTEAFF	TGTGCCATCAGTGAGCCCCAGGGCACTGAAGCTTTCTTT
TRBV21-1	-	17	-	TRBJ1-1	CASGSGTGDRGNTEAFF	TGTGCCAGCGGATCCGGGACAGGGGATCGTGGGAACACTGAAGCTTTCTTT
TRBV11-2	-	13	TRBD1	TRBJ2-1	CASSRTRGQEQFF	TGTGCCAGCAGCCGAACGAGGGGGCAAGAGCAGTTCTTC
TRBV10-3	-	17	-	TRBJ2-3	CAIGPPGEGPGTDTQYF	TGTGCCATCGGCCCTCCAGGGGAAGGACCTGGCACAGATACGCAGTATTTT
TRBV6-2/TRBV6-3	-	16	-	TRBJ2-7	CASSPSIGQQTYEQYF	TGTGCCAGCAGCCCCAGTATTGGACAGCAAACCTACGAGCAGTACTTC
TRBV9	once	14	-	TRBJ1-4	CASSSDSGDEKLFF	TGTGCCAGCAGCTCTGACAGTGGGGATGAAAAACTGTTTTTT
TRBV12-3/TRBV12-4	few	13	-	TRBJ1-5	CASSLTGNQPQHF	TGTGCCAGCAGTTTAACGGGAAATCAGCCCCAGCATTTT